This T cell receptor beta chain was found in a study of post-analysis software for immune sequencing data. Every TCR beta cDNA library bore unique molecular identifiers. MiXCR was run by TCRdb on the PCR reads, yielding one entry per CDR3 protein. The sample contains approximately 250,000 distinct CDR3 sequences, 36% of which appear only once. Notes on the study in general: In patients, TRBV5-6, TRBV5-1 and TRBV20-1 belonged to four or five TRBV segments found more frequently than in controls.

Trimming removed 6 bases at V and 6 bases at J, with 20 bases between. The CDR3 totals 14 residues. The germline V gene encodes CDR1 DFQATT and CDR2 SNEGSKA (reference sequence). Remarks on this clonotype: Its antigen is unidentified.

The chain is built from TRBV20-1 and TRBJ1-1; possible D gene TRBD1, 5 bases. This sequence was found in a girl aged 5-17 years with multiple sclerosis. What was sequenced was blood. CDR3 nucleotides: TGCAGTGCAAGCCTCCCAGGGCGAGGGGCTGAAGCTTTCTTT. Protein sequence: CSASLPGRGAEAFF.